This TCR beta chain was recovered during a study of T-cell reconstitution after alpha-beta-depleted transplantation in children. Findings of the study overall: Day-60 TCRbeta diversity that was high in some patients was derived from surviving recipient T cells and thymic progenitors. Diversity and T-cell counts at one year after transplant derived mostly from new T cells. It was reported that alpha-beta T cells came from several hundred expanded graft clones (about two months after transplant).

There are a few counts of this clonotype. Antigen: not known. Germline CDR1 is LGHDT and CDR2 is YNNKEL (reference sequence). The V end lost 4 bases, the J end lost 5 bases, and 12 bases lay between the germline ends. There are 15 residues in the CDR3. Unique molecular identifiers were used in preparing the TCRbeta library. TCRdb independently ran MiXCR on the PCR reads; one entry per CDR3 protein. The data contain 540,000 or so distinct CDR3 sequences, approximately 22% of them seen just once; the ten biggest clones take up 14%. V and J are TRBV3-1 and TRBJ1-6; no clear D. This TCR derives from a boy under three years old who had a stem cell transplant for acute myeloid leukemia, so the T cells may come from the graft donor. The sequenced sample was PBMCs, mostly from graft donor cells, obtained 360 days after TCRalphabeta/CD19-depleted stem cell transplant. The CDR3 protein is CASSPRRRNNSPLHF. The CDR3 DNA sequence: TGTGCCAGCAGCCCACGGAGACGGAATAATTCACCCCTCCACTTT.